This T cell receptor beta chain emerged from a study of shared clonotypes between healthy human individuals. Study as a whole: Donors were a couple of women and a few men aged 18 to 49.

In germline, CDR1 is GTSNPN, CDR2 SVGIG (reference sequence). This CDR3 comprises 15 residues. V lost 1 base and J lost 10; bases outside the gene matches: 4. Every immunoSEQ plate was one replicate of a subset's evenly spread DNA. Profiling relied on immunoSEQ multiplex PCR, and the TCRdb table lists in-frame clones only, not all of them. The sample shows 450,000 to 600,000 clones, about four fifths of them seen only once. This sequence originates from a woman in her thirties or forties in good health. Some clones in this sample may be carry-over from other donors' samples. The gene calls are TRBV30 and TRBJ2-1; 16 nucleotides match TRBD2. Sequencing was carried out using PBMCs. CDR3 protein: CAWSEGLAGGGEQFF. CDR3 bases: TGTGCCTGGAGTGAGGGACTAGCGGGAGGGGGAGAGCAGTTCTTC. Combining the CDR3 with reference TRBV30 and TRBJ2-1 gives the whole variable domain SQTIHQWPATLVQPVGSPLSLECTVEGTSNPNLYWYRQAAGRGLQLLFYSVGIGQISSEVPQNLSASRPQDRQFILSSKKLLLSDSGFYLCAWSEGLAGGGEQFFGPGTRLTVL.